This TCR beta chain was documented in a study of T cells in Graves' hyperthyroidism and ophthalmopathy. TCR beta CDR3 regions were amplified from RNA. Using the HTBI primer set, a first-round RT-PCR was run on the TCR CDR3. MiXCR, applied by TCRdb to the multiplex PCR reads, yields one record per CDR3 protein. The data show fewer than 350,000 distinct CDR3 sequences, with roughly a fifth seen just once and just under 40% held by the top ten. This clonotype has only a few counts. The sequence came from a man over 45 with Graves' ophthalmopathy. What was sequenced was blood.

The CDR3: CASSPSPGLAAQYF. The CDR3 nucleotides are TGTGCCAGCAGCCCATCCCCGGGACTAGCCGCCCAGTACTTC. The chain couples TRBV14 to TRBJ2-5; 9 bases agree with TRBD2. CDR1 SGHDN and CDR2 FVKESK come from the germline V gene. This CDR3 spans 14 amino acids. The ends lost 4 bases at V and 9 bases at J; junction bases unmatched: 9.